The clone carrying this TCR beta chain was detected a few times. These data originate in a study of cytotoxic CD8 clonotypes in ibrutinib-treated CLL. Here immunoSEQ multiplex PCR was the method, and the copy in TCRdb shows in-frame clones only, minus some. The repertoire includes more than 200,000 clones, 70% of them detected once, and approximately 15% sits in the top ten. This CDR3 comprises 12 residues. Germline V gene lookup returns CDR1 ENHRY and CDR2 SYGVKD. Trimming shortened V by 8 bases and J by 2 bases, and 10 bases separated the two germline ends. J is TRBJ2-7 and V is TRBV10-3, with D possibly being TRBD1 (6 bases). The clonotype originates from a human donor with chronic lymphocytic leukemia. Sequenced material: PBMCs, taken after 24 months of ibrutinib treatment. The DNA for the CDR3 is TGTGCCATCGGTGGACAGACCTACGAGCAGTACTTC. This encodes CAIGGQTYEQYF.